This entry describes one TCR beta chain. Its target is not known. PCR or immunohistochemistry showed mismatch repair deficiency in every enrolled patient. The TCR-sequenced patients were a few responders to pembrolizumab. This sample is part of a study of PD-1 blockade in mismatch repair-deficient tumors. At the level of the study: All were previously treated, progressing patients with eleven to twelve mismatch repair-deficient cancer types. Overall study results and limits: Rapid post-treatment expansion, then contraction, generally preceding radiologic response, marked tumor-resident clones.

TCRdb keeps only in-frame clones here, not all; method: immunoSEQ multiplex PCR. Here the sample spans 100,000 to 150,000 clones, roughly 86% being singletons. Germline V lookup: CDR1 SGHDT, CDR2 YYEEEE. CDR3 length equals 14 residues. V lost 6 bases and J 10 bases, leaving 17 bases between the germline ends. This specimen was peripheral blood, taken 44 weeks after starting pembrolizumab. This sequence was found in an adult with mismatch repair-deficient cancer. V gene TRBV5-6 combines with J gene TRBJ1-6; D gene ambiguous. CDR3 region: CASTHGVNLSPLHF. In DNA, the CDR3 is TGTGCCAGCACCCACGGGGTTAACCTATCACCCCTCCACTTT.